The clone carrying this T cell receptor beta chain was counted ten times or more. The antigen is unknown. The sample belongs to a study of identical twins. One entry per CDR3 protein, called by TCRdb with MiXCR from the 5' RACE reads. The sample gives around 290,000 distinct CDR3 sequences, roughly 9% of which show up once; under 7.5% is in the top ten. Study-level points and caveats: Findings came from cross-sectional statistics, without long-term follow-up of donors. Insertions ran lower in abundant cord blood beta clonotypes, though not in memory repertoires.

The CDR3 loop spans 15 amino acids. Germline values: CDR1 SGDLS, CDR2 YYNGEE. The trim removed 6 bases at V and 2 bases at J, leaving 8 bases unmatched. Separately, the same data were catalogued under a study of yellow fever vaccine responses in identical twins.

Sequenced material: CD8+ T cells sorted from blood. The chain joins TRBV9 to TRBJ2-3; 8 nucleotides align to TRBD1. This sequence was found in a woman between 18 and 29 years old in good health. As DNA, the CDR3 is TGTGCCAGCAATTCCGGGACAGGACTCACAGATACGCAGTATTTT. Translating it yields CASNSGTGLTDTQYF.